These 9 T cell receptor beta chains originate from one sample sequenced in a study of OX40 agonist ivuxolimab in advanced cancers. Assay used: immunoSEQ multiplex PCR; TCRdb lists only in-frame clones, some missing. The sample lists over 60,000 clones, about 85% occurring once. This sample comprised CD4+ or CD8+ T cells sorted from blood, obtained in a trial of the OX40 agonist ivuxolimab. The receptors here all came from an adult with an advanced solid tumor such as melanoma, head and neck, liver or kidney cancer.

The chain uses TRBV6-4 and TRBJ2-2; D not certain. The V gene's germline CDR1 is MRHNA and CDR2 SNTAGT. The CDR3 has 17 residues. The V and J ends lost 6 bases and 5 bases respectively, with 22 bases between them. As DNA, the CDR3 is TGTGCCAGCAGCCCGGAACTGCTCATAATTGGGACCGGGGAGCTGTTTTTT. Amino acid sequence: CASSPELLIIGTGELFF.

The V gene is TRBV7-9, the J gene TRBJ2-1; D call uncertain. With 5 bases removed from V and 4 bases from J, the gap between germline ends came to 9 bases. This CDR3 comprises 13 residues. CDR1 is SEHNR, CDR2 FQNEAQ, per germline (reference sequence). The chain's CDR3 is CASSLQIYNEQFF. DNA for the CDR3: TGTGCCAGCAGCCTCCAAATTTACAATGAGCAGTTCTTC.

The V and J genes are TRBV7-3 and TRBJ2-3, with 11 bases matching TRBD2. The germline V gene encodes CDR1 SGHTA and CDR2 FQGTGA. The trim removed 2 bases at V and 2 bases at J, leaving 6 bases unmatched. The CDR3 is 17 residues long. The CDR3 loop reads CASSLLATSGVTDTQYF. The CDR3 DNA reads as TGTGCCAGCAGCTTATTGGCGACTAGCGGGGTCACAGATACGCAGTATTTT.

The J gene is TRBJ1-2, the V gene TRBV29-1; D may be TRBD1 (6 bases). The germline gives CDR1 SQVTM, CDR2 ANQGSEA. The CDR3 length is 16 residues. The V gene lost 7 bases and the J gene lost 4 bases, with 25 bases spanning the gap. The CDR3, as DNA: TGCAGCGCTGGGGGGGCGGGACAAATCACCCCCTATGGCTACACCTTC. Translating it yields CSAGGAGQITPYGYTF. The variable domain in full, completed from reference TRBV29-1 and TRBJ1-2, reads SAVISQKPSRDICQRGTSLTIQCQVDSQVTMMFWYRQQPGQSLTLIATANQGSEATYESGFVIDKFPISRPNLTFSTLTVSNMSPEDSSIYLCSAGGAGQITPYGYTFGSGTRLTVV.

This rearrangement joins TRBV19 to TRBJ1-2, with unresolved D. Deletions cut 6 bases from V and 6 bases from J, with 14 bases between. The CDR3 has 13 residues. Germline loops: CDR1 LNHDA, CDR2 SQIVND (reference sequence). CDR3 amino acids: CASSLTEANGYTF. The CDR3 region has the DNA TGTGCCAGTAGCCTAACGGAGGCCAATGGCTACACCTTC.

This chain links TRBV9 with TRBJ2-7, with D possibly TRBD1 on 6 matching bases. The CDR3 is 14 amino acids. Germline V lookup: CDR1 SGDLS, CDR2 YYNGEE. V lost 1 base, J lost 6 bases, and 14 bases lay in between. The CDR3 DNA sequence: TGTGCCAGCAGCGTATCGCCAGGGGAATTCGAGCAGTACTTC. Its translation: CASSVSPGEFEQYF.

J is TRBJ2-3 and V is TRBV7-6; D is undetermined. V was shortened by 5 bases and J by 2 bases, with 17 bases between the two germline ends. Germline V lookup: CDR1 SGHVS, CDR2 FNYEAQ. The CDR3 length is 16 residues. The CDR3 DNA reads as TGTGCCAGCAGCCTTCAAGGGCCGCTCTTCACAGATACGCAGTATTTT. Amino acids: CASSLQGPLFTDTQYF.

The chain is built from TRBV19 and TRBJ1-1, with TRBD1 identical over 11 bases. Losses at the gene ends were 3 bases for V and 3 bases for J; bases not matched to a gene: 3. The CDR3 sequence is 15 residues long. Germline lookup yields CDR1 LNHDA and CDR2 SQIVND (reference sequence). The CDR3 DNA is TGTGCCAGTAGTATCGCGGACAGGGGGCACACTGAAGCTTTCTTT. Translation gives CASSIADRGHTEAFF.

The V call is TRBV5-1, the J call TRBJ2-5, with 7 bases matching TRBD2. This CDR3 is built from 16 residues. CDR1 and CDR2 from the germline V gene are SGHRS and YFSETQ. V lost 0 bases and J lost 5; bases outside the gene matches: 10. The CDR3 spells CASSLDGTTVRETQYF. The CDR3 region has the DNA TGCGCCAGCAGCTTGGATGGGACTACGGTCAGGGAGACCCAGTACTTC. The whole variable domain, remainder taken from reference TRBV5-1 and TRBJ2-5, is KAGVTQTPRYLIKTRGQQVTLSCSPISGHRSVSWYQQTPGQGLQFLFEYFSETQRNKGNFPGRFSGRQFSNSRSEMNVSTLELGDSALYLCASSLDGTTVRETQYFGPGTRLLVL.